Below, 9 T cell receptor beta chains from the same sample are listed, as sequenced in a study of blood T cell repertoires in COVID-19. Here immunoSEQ multiplex PCR was the method, and the copy in TCRdb shows in-frame clones only, minus some. Here the sample spans about 240,000 clones, 85% to 90% being singletons. Sequencing was performed on PBMCs or T cells enriched from blood (not recorded which). These receptors were collected from a woman aged 30 to 39 who had recovered from COVID-19.

This chain connects TRBV28 to TRBJ1-4, with a weak D call TRBD1 (6 bases). Germline assignment: CDR1 MDHEN and CDR2 SYDVKM. The CDR3 runs 14 residues. Trimming took 3 bases from V and 7 from J, leaving 12 bases between them. This chain's CDR3 is CASSFRGAGEKLFF. CDR3 DNA: TGTGCCAGCAGTTTTCGGGGGGCTGGTGAAAAACTGTTTTTT.

The sample holds one count of this clone. The chain has TRBV9 and TRBJ2-1; D not resolved. Germline assignment: CDR1 SGDLS and CDR2 YYNGEE. Deletions cut 5 bases from V and 10 bases from J, with 10 bases between. This CDR3 contains 11 residues. The CDR3 DNA sequence: TGTGCCAGCAGGAACAAAAAAGAGCAGTTCTTC. Encoded protein: CASRNKKEQFF. Complete variable domain (other parts from reference TRBV9 and TRBJ2-1): DSGVTQTPKHLITATGQRVTLRCSPRSGDLSVYWYQQSLDQGLQFLIQYYNGEERAKGNILERFSAQQFPDLHSELNLSSLELGDSALYFCASRNKKEQFFGPGTRLTVL.

The J gene is TRBJ2-1, the V gene TRBV7-9; perhaps TRBD2 as D (6 bases). The CDR3 is 16 residues long. The V end lost 4 bases, the J end lost 7 bases, and 20 bases lay between the germline ends. CDR1 and CDR2 from the germline V gene are SEHNR and FQNEAQ (reference sequence). CDR3 nucleotides: TGTGCCAGCAGCTCGTCGGGGACTCTATCGAGGAATGAGCAGTTCTTC. Amino acids: CASSSSGTLSRNEQFF.

The rearrangement uses TRBV6-5 and TRBJ2-2, with 7 bases identical to TRBD2. There are 12 residues in the CDR3. The V segment lost 11 bases and the J segment 4 bases; nucleotides outside the gene matches: 4. Germline CDR1 reads MNHEY; CDR2 reads SVGAGI. The CDR3 is CAVRGVTGELFF. Written as DNA, the CDR3 is TGTGCCGTACGGGGGGTCACCGGGGAGCTGTTTTTT.

This clone was counted between two and nine times. This same CDR3 is encoded by further DNA sequences in the sample. The chain recombines TRBV4-3 with TRBJ2-1; a possible D gene is TRBD2 (6 bases). CDR3 size: 14 residues. Trimming removed 5 bases at V and 3 bases at J, with 11 bases between. Germline V CDR1 and CDR2: LGHNA, YSLEER. CDR3 in DNA: TGCGCCAGCAGCTACCGGGGGAGCTACAATGAGCAGTTCTTC. Its protein product is CASSYRGSYNEQFF.

The chain employs TRBV15 and TRBJ2-7; 7 bases fit TRBD1. Germline V gene lookup returns CDR1 LNHNV and CDR2 YYDKDF (reference sequence). The V gene end was trimmed by 0 bases and the J gene end by 4 bases; junction bases not matched to a gene: 3. The CDR3 contains 14 residues. This CDR3 reads CATSRDRQGYEQYF. Written as DNA, the CDR3 is TGTGCCACCAGCAGAGATCGACAGGGTTACGAGCAGTACTTC.

V and J are TRBV5-4 and TRBJ2-7, with a tentative D call TRBD2 (5 bases). Trimming took 0 bases from V and 0 from J, leaving 10 bases between them. Germline V gives CDR1 SGHNT, CDR2 YYREEE (reference sequence). The CDR3 is 15 amino acids. In DNA form, the CDR3 reads TGTGCCAGCAGCTTGGGGGCGGACTCCTCCTACGAGCAGTACTTC. It codes for CASSLGADSSYEQYF.

The V and J genes are TRBV18 and TRBJ1-1, with a possible D match to TRBD1 (6 bases). Trimming stripped 3 bases from V and 3 bases from J, with 11 bases between. The CDR3 contains 14 residues. Germline CDR1 is KGHSH and CDR2 is LQKENI. For the CDR3, the DNA is TGTGCCAGCTCACCCCGGGAGGGGGACACTGAAGCTTTCTTT. Its protein is CASSPREGDTEAFF.

The rearrangement uses TRBV19 and TRBJ2-1; TRBD1 matches 10 bases. This CDR3 has 17 amino acids. The germline V gene has CDR1 LNHDA and CDR2 SQIVND (reference sequence). V was clipped by 3 bases and J by 2 bases; unmatched bases: 7. CDR3 region: CASSIPLGTGAYNEQFF. The CDR3 region has the DNA TGTGCCAGTAGTATCCCCCTAGGGACAGGGGCCTACAATGAGCAGTTCTTC.